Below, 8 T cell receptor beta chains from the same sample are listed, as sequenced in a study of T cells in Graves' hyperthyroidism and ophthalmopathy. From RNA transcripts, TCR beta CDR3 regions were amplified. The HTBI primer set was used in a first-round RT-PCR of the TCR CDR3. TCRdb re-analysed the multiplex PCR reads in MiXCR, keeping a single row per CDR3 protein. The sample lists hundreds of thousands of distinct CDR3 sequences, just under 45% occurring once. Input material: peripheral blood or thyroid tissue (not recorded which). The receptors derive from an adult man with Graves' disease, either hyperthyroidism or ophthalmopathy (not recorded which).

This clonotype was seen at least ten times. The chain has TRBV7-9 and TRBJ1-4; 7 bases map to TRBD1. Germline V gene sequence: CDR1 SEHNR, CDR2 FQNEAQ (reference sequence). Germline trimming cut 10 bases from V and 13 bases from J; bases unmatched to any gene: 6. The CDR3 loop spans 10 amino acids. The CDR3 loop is CAIRQGRLFF. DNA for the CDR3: TGTGCCATCCGACAGGGTAGACTGTTTTTT.

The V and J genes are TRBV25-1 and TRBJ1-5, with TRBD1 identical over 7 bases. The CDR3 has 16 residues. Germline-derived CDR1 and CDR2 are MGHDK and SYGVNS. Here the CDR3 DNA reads TGTGCTAGTGGTTCGACACACGACAGGGTAGAACAGCCCCAGCATTTT. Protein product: CASGSTHDRVEQPQHF.

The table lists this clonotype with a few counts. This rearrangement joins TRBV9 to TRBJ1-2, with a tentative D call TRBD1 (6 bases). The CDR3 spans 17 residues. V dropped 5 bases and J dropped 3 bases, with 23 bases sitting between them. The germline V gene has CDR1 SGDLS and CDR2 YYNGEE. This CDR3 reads CASSGPRAGVEDYGYTF. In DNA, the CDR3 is TGTGCCAGCAGTGGCCCTCGGGCAGGGGTGGAGGACTATGGCTACACCTTC.

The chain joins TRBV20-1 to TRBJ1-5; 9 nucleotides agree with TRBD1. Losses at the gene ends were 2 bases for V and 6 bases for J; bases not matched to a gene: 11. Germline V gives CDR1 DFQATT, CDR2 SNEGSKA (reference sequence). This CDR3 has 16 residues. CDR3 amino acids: CSARSRQGGLGQPQHF. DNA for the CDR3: TGCAGTGCTAGATCGAGACAGGGGGGCTTAGGTCAGCCCCAGCATTTT.

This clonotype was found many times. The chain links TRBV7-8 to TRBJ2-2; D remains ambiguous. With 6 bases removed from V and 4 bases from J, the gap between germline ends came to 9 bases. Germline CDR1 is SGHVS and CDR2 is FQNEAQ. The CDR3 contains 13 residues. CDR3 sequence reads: CASRVPGTGELFF. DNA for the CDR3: TGTGCCAGCAGGGTTCCGGGCACCGGGGAGCTGTTTTTT.

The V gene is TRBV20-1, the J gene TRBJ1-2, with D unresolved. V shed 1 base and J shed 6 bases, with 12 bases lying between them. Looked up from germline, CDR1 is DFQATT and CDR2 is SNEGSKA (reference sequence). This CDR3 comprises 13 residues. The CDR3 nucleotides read TGCAGTGCTAGAGCGGGAGGAGACGATGGCTACACCTTC. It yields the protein CSARAGGDDGYTF.

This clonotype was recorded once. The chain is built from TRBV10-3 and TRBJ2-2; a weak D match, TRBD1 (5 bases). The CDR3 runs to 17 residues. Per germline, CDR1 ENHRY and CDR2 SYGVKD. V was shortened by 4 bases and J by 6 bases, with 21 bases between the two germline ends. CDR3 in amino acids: CAISGLKGPGSSGELFF. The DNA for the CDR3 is TGTGCCATCAGTGGCCTTAAGGGGCCAGGTAGTTCCGGGGAGCTGTTTTTT.

The CDR3 spells CASIAHPGEVNTEAFF. CDR3 nucleotides: TGTGCCAGTATAGCCCACCCCGGGGAGGTGAACACTGAAGCTTTCTTT. The chain couples TRBV19 to TRBJ1-1; D is undetermined. V was trimmed by 7 bases and J by 0 bases, leaving 18 bases between them. The CDR3 length is 16 residues. CDR1 LNHDA and CDR2 SQIVND come from the germline V gene (reference sequence).